This entry describes one T cell receptor (beta chain). Its antigen is not known. The data belong to a study of somatic mutations in cytotoxic T cells in rheumatoid arthritis. Study outcomes and limitations: Unidentified antigens were the targets of the expanded CD8+ clones. Exceedance of 20% of CD8+ cells by the largest CD8+ clone occurred in about an eighth of the roughly 60 patients.

Generated by immunoSEQ multiplex PCR, the TCRdb table keeps only in-frame clones and is missing some. Among around 16,000 clones listed, approximately 75% were seen once. Trimming took off 0 bases at V and 10 bases at J, with 19 bases between the two ends. The CDR3 runs 16 residues. The V gene's germline CDR1 is MNHNS and CDR2 SASEGT. The V gene is TRBV6-1, the J gene TRBJ1-5; no firm D call. The receptor was derived from an adult with rheumatoid arthritis. Sequencing input: CD8+ T cells sorted from blood. The CDR3 is CASSEAPTVLESPQHF. The CDR3 region has the DNA TGTGCCAGCAGTGAAGCGCCTACAGTGCTTGAGTCACCCCAGCATTTT.